A selection of T cell receptor beta chains follows, all from one sample in a study of T cell responses to AZD1222 COVID-19 vaccine. TCRdb's copy holds only in-frame clones and misses some; the assay was immunoSEQ multiplex PCR. The table records around 140,000 clones, 92% of them present only once. Sequenced material: peripheral blood, taken 28 days after the second AZD1222 dose. The source of these receptors is an adult who received the AZD1222 COVID-19 vaccine. The conserved cysteine and the conserved F or W are not part of the CDR3 here.

j_call	v_call	cdr3_aa
TRBJ2-2	TRBV2	ASHRGRTGELF
TRBJ2-5	TRBV3-1/TRBV3-2	ASSQDGQPHKTQY
TRBJ1-3	TRBV9	ASSAGVGNTIY
TRBJ1-1	TRBV15	ATSRDLGVMNTEAF
TRBJ1-1	TRBV3-1/TRBV3-2	ASSQDFKRVNPRWAF
TRBJ1-2	TRBV7-2	ASSLEGRVLNGYT
TRBJ1-2	TRBV2	ASSARQRNYGYT
TRBJ2-7	TRBV27	ASSLSGQGVSWGEQY
TRBJ1-6	TRBV4-1	ASSQEGTTYNSPLH
TRBJ1-2	TRBV5-6	ASSLDRAGSYT
TRBJ2-1	TRBV3-1/TRBV3-2	ASSQGTRLLTSSYNEQF
TRBJ1-5	TRBV27	ASSSDRPQRQPQH
TRBJ2-1	TRBV4-1	ASSQSSDRGLGNEQF
TRBJ1-5	TRBV2	ASNRQGADQPQH
TRBJ2-7	TRBV6-5	ASTQRGFYEQY
TRBJ1-3	TRBV27	ASRSGSPGNTIY
TRBJ1-4	TRBV7-9	ASSLPSTTNEKLF
TRBJ2-3	TRBV25-1	ASSDPGQGYGDTQY
TRBJ1-5	TRBV6-5	ASTRQGVQPQH
TRBJ1-1	TRBV4-2	ASSQGGQHTEAF
TRBJ1-5	TRBV2	ASSMVNGQPQH
TRBJ1-5	TRBV7-2	ASSLGGGLRAQH
TRBJ2-5	TRBV10-3	AISDLLQGWETQY
TRBJ1-1	TRBV5-1	ASSLGQGGTEAF
TRBJ2-2	TRBV6-1	ASSEVVRGAGELF
TRBJ1-1	TRBV28	ASSFQGAAF
TRBJ2-7	TRBV7-9	ASSPSTGLGEQY
TRBJ2-7	TRBV3-1/TRBV3-2	ASSQERAGSGYEQY
TRBJ1-3	TRBV29-1	SVGENSGNTIY
TRBJ1-4	TRBV2	ASDSDQGVANEKLF
TRBJ1-1	TRBV19	ASSMTAYMNTEAF
TRBJ1-1	TRBV5-6	ASWTWGKNTEAF
TRBJ2-3	TRBV11-2	ASSSHYLLLTDTQY
TRBJ1-2	TRBV29-1	SVEHPGRSLRDGYT
TRBJ1-2	TRBV28	ASSLKAIYT
TRBJ2-1	TRBV12-5	ASGLVQASGRWHEQF
TRBJ2-1	TRBV5-6	ASSFPGVAGAQSQF
TRBJ2-1	TRBV6-4	ASSDYGTGGFNEQF
TRBJ1-5	TRBV4-3	ASSQMIGGNQPQH
TRBJ1-5	TRBV30	AWSDQGQPQH
TRBJ1-5	TRBV19	ASSNPGDYSNQPQH
TRBJ1-5	TRBV2	ASSRGNQPQH
TRBJ2-2	TRBV29-1	SFWTANTGELF
TRBJ2-7	TRBV7-9	ASSQGLAGAAEQY
TRBJ1-6	TRBV7-2	ASSAGQGVNSPLH
TRBJ1-2	TRBV5-6	ASSYPGLSSGYGYT
TRBJ1-2	TRBV2	ASNNRRGYT
TRBJ1-1	TRBV9	ASSAPINTEAF
TRBJ1-2	TRBV5-1	ASSLGQGGYT